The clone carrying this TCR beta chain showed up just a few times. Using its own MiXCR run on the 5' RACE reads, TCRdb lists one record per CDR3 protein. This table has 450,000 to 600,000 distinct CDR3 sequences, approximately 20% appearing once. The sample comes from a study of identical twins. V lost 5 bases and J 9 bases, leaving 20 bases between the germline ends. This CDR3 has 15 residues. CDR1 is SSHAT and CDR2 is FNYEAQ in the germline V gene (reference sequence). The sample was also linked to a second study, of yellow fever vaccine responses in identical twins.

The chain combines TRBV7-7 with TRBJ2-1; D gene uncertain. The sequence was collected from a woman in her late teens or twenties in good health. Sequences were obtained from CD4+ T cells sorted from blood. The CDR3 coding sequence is TGTGCCAGCAGCCCTAGAGCTGGTGGGTTTGGTGAGCAGTTCTTC. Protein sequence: CASSPRAGGFGEQFF.